The T cell receptor (beta chain) described here comes from a study of OX40 agonist ivuxolimab in advanced cancers. Some clones are missing from TCRdb's copy, which holds only in-frame ones; the method was immunoSEQ multiplex PCR. The table shows 69,000 or so clones, with roughly four fifths occurring only once. This CDR3 is built from 16 residues. The sequence was obtained from an adult with an advanced solid tumor such as melanoma, head and neck, liver or kidney cancer. The starting material was CD4+ or CD8+ T cells sorted from blood, obtained in a trial of the OX40 agonist ivuxolimab. The chain uses TRBV21-1 and TRBJ2-7; TRBD1, the D gene given by the table, was not confirmed from the DNA. TRBV21-1 corresponds to a pseudogene. The CDR3 loop reads CASSGRGTDNTYEQYF. The CDR3 DNA reads TGTGCCAGCAGCGGAAGGGGGACAGACAACACCTACGAGCAGTACTTC.